This TCR beta chain appears in the sequencing data of a study of T cell changes during pregnancy in multiple sclerosis. TCRdb's table, derived via immunoSEQ multiplex PCR, lists solely in-frame clones and lacks some. Among 90,000 to 95,000 clones listed, over 80% were seen once. CDR3 length equals 15 residues. The germline V gene has CDR1 SGHTS and CDR2 YDEGEE. V was pared by 4 bases and J by 2 bases, with 8 bases of the junction left unmatched. V is TRBV5-8 and J is TRBJ2-7, with 8 bases lining up with TRBD1. This specimen consisted of peripheral blood, obtained in the first trimester of pregnancy. The sequence derives from a female donor with multiple sclerosis, enrolled in a pregnancy study. CDR3 loop: CASSDRDRLTYEQYF. The CDR3 DNA is TGTGCCAGCAGCGACCGGGACAGGTTAACCTACGAGCAGTACTTC.